This T cell receptor beta chain was sequenced during a study of T cell responses to AZD1222 COVID-19 vaccine. The CDR3 runs 15 residues. V was cut by 1 base and J by 6 bases, with 12 bases left in between. Germline CDR1 LGHDT, CDR2 YNNKEL (reference sequence). A note on this clone: Its specificity is unknown.

Study-level points and caveats: Breadth and depth of Spike-specific TCRs rose after two AZD1222 doses. The study sampled repertoires only after the peak T cell response.

The repertoire was sequenced with immunoSEQ multiplex PCR; TCRdb's copy has only in-frame clones and lacks some. The table includes some 190,000 clones, around 90% detected once. The chain is built from TRBV3-1 (or the pseudogene TRBV3-2) and TRBJ2-2; D might be TRBD1 (5 bases). Material: peripheral blood, obtained 28 days after the second AZD1222 dose. The TCR sequence derives from an adult who received the AZD1222 COVID-19 vaccine. The CDR3 spells CASSQAHQGAGELFF. CDR3 nucleotides: TGTGCCAGCAGCCAAGCCCACCAGGGCGCCGGGGAGCTGTTTTTT.